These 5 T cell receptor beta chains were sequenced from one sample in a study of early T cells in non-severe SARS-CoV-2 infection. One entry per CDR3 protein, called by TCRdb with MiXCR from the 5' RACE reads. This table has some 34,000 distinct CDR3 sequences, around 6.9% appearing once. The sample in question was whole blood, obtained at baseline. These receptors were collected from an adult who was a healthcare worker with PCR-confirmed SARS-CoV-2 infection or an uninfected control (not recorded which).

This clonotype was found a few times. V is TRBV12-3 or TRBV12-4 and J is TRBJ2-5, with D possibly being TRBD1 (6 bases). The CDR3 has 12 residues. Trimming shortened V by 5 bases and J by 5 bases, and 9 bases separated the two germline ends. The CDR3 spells CASSVTGETQYF. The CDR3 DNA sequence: TGTGCCAGCAGTGTTACAGGGGAGACCCAGTACTTC.

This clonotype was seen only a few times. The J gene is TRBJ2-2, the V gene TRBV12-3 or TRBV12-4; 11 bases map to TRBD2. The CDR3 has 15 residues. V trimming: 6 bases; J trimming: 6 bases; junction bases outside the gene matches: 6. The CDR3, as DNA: TGTGCCAGCAGACCGGGACTAGCGGAGTCCGGGGAGCTGTTTTTT. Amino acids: CASRPGLAESGELFF.

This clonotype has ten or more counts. This chain's CDR3 is CASSSGQYEQYF. In nucleotides, the CDR3 is TGCGCCAGCAGCTCAGGACAGTACGAGCAGTACTTC. J is TRBJ2-7 and V is TRBV5-1; D perhaps matches TRBD1 (6 bases). The V end lost 3 bases, the J end lost 4 bases, and 8 bases lay between the germline ends. Germline lookup yields CDR1 SGHRS and CDR2 YFSETQ. This CDR3 is 12 amino acids long.

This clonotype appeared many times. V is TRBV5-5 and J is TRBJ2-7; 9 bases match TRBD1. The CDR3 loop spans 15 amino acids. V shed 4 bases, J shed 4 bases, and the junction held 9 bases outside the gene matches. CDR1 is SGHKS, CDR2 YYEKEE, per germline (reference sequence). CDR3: CASSAAGTGLYEQYF. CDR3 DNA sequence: TGTGCCAGCAGCGCAGCAGGGACAGGGCTTTACGAGCAGTACTTC.

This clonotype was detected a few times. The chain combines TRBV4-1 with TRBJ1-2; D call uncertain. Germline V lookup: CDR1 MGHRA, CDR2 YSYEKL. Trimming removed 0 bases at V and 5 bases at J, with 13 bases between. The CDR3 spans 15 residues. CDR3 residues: CASSQDRGVWYGYTF. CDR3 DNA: TGCGCCAGCAGCCAAGATCGTGGCGTGTGGTATGGCTACACCTTC.